A selection of T cell receptor beta chains follows, all from one sample in a study of T-cell memory formation after mild COVID-19. TCRdb passed the 5' RACE reads through MiXCR, listing each CDR3 protein once. Among roughly 170,000 distinct CDR3 sequences listed, roughly 20% were seen once. The sample comprised PBMCs or a T cell subset sorted from them (not recorded which). The receptors come from a man between 18 and 29 years old who had mild COVID-19 (a few samples of this study predate the infection). Cell type and time point are not known. CDR3s leave out the opening cysteine and the closing phenylalanine or tryptophan. Fields, in order: V gene, J gene, CDR3 protein.

TRBV27	TRBJ1-6	ASSLSSGGGNSPLH
TRBV9	TRBJ2-3	ASSWSGEHRRGTQY
TRBV12-3/TRBV12-4	TRBJ2-1	ASSLGFGGADSLSYNEQF
TRBV7-8	TRBJ1-5	ASSTDREYSNQPQH
TRBV5-1	TRBJ2-3	ASSWQVPSTDTQY
TRBV12-3/TRBV12-4	TRBJ1-2	ASSPQGIDYGYT
TRBV4-3	TRBJ1-2	ASSRQHRGPAGYT
TRBV4-1	TRBJ1-1	ASSQGRGRSEAF
TRBV7-9	TRBJ1-1	ASSLGGLRAF
TRBV5-1	TRBJ1-2	ASSLGDVNYGYT
TRBV7-2	TRBJ2-3	ASSLKGTSIITDTQY
TRBV20-1	TRBJ2-6	SARAPPGRDYSGANVLT
TRBV20-1	TRBJ2-4	SARPAEGQIAKNIQY
TRBV7-2	TRBJ2-2	ASSQYRVTGELF
TRBV12-3/TRBV12-4	TRBJ1-2	ASSLGGQSYGYT
TRBV24-1	TRBJ2-3	ATSSSQHEGTQY
TRBV3-1	TRBJ2-1	ASSQVFTDTREQF
TRBV12-5	TRBJ2-3	ASGPLFAGATDTQY
TRBV5-1	TRBJ1-2	ASSRGTALPNYGYT
TRBV7-2	TRBJ1-3	ASSLIRGLGNTIY
TRBV9	TRBJ1-2	ASSVAYEGGYT
TRBV6-5	TRBJ1-6	ASSRDREFSPLH